These 11 T cell receptor beta chains were all obtained from the same sample, sequenced in a study of T cell changes during pregnancy in multiple sclerosis (dated by TCRdb to between 2019 and 2020). Library generation was performed with the immunoSEQ multiplex PCR assay. Held by TCRdb, this immuneACCESS table contains in-frame sequences only and omits some clones. Under half of the omission traces to an unresolved V gene where checked; the cause of the rest is unknown. This sample comprises around 70,000 clones, around 92% of them detected only once. About 2.3% of the sample is in the top ten clones. The source was peripheral blood, collected before pregnancy. The origin of the receptors is a female donor with multiple sclerosis, enrolled in a pregnancy study.

This clone showed up just once. The chain recombines TRBV15 with TRBJ2-2; the D gene is possibly TRBD2 (5 bases). Looked up from germline, CDR1 is LNHNV and CDR2 is YYDKDF (reference sequence). V lost 1 base and J 7 bases, leaving 19 bases between the germline ends. The CDR3 is 17 amino acids. The CDR3 sequence: CATSRVGSGIGNGELFF. In DNA form, the CDR3 reads TGTGCCACCAGCAGAGTAGGCAGTGGTATCGGGAACGGGGAGCTGTTTTTT.

This clone has only a few counts. The chain joins TRBV14 to TRBJ2-1, with TRBD2 identical over 11 bases. J lost 6 bases, V lost 3 bases, and 4 bases had no gene match. The length of the CDR3 is 15 residues. CDR1 is SGHDN and CDR2 is FVKESK in the germline V gene. This CDR3 is CASSHLAGGSNEQFF. The CDR3 nucleotides are TGTGCCAGCAGCCACCTAGCGGGAGGAAGCAATGAGCAGTTCTTC.

J is TRBJ1-1 and V is TRBV27; D perhaps matches TRBD1 (5 bases). CDR1 MNHEY and CDR2 SMNVEV come from the germline V gene (reference sequence). CDR3 length: 13 residues. The germline V and J ends were trimmed by 11 bases and 0 bases, with 13 bases remaining between them. This CDR3 is CASSGGLNTEAFF. As DNA, the CDR3 is TGTGCCTCATCCGGGGGGTTGAACACTGAAGCTTTCTTT.

The V call is TRBV7-2, the J call TRBJ1-1; D is perhaps TRBD1 (5 bases). The CDR3 contains 13 residues. Germline-derived CDR1 and CDR2 are SGHTA and FQGNSA. V gave up 2 bases and J gave up 5 bases, with 9 bases separating them. The CDR3 nucleotides read TGTGCCAGCAGCTTATCAGGGAAGACTGAAGCTTTCTTT. This sequence encodes CASSLSGKTEAFF.

The chain uses TRBV4-3 and TRBJ2-3, with 7 bases fitting TRBD2. Germline CDR1 LGHNA, CDR2 YSLEER. The V and J ends lost 4 bases and 2 bases, in that order; junction bases with no gene match: 6. CDR3 length equals 15 residues. CDR3 nucleotides: TGCGCCAGCAGCCTAGTTAGCGGGCCCACAGATACGCAGTATTTT. Translated: CASSLVSGPTDTQYF.

The gene calls are TRBV7-2 and TRBJ2-1, with 8 bases matching TRBD2. J lost 8 bases, V lost 4 bases, and 10 bases had no gene match. The CDR3 extends over 15 amino acids. Germline assignment: CDR1 SGHTA and CDR2 FQGNSA. CDR3 DNA: TGTGCCAGCAGCTCCCCGGCGGGAGGTTTTCATGAGCAGTTCTTC. It encodes CASSSPAGGFHEQFF.

This chain joins TRBV4-1 and TRBJ2-7; TRBD1 matches 8 bases. The J segment lost 3 bases and the V segment lost 1 base, leaving 5 bases of the junction unmatched. CDR1 MGHRA and CDR2 YSYEKL come from the germline V gene. The CDR3 runs 15 residues. This chain's CDR3 is CASSQGTGLHYEQYF. CDR3 nucleotides: TGCGCCAGCAGCCAAGGGACAGGGCTTCACTACGAGCAGTACTTC.

This chain connects TRBV11-3 to TRBJ2-5; no reliable D call. The CDR3 covers 13 residues. CDR1 and CDR2 from the germline V gene are SGHNT and YENEEA. Trimming removed 0 bases at V and 5 bases at J, with 7 bases between. The CDR3 coding sequence is TGTGCCAGCAGCTTAGATTGGGCCGAGACCCAGTACTTC. Protein sequence: CASSLDWAETQYF.

V is TRBV7-2 and J is TRBJ1-1; D might be TRBD1 (5 bases). This CDR3 has 14 residues. Germline CDR1 reads SGHTA; CDR2 reads FQGNSA. Trimming pared 0 bases from V and 0 bases from J, leaving 5 bases between. The CDR3, as DNA: TGTGCCAGCAGCTTAGCGGGGCTGAACACTGAAGCTTTCTTT. This translates into CASSLAGLNTEAFF.

This rearrangement joins TRBV25-1 to TRBJ2-7; D is ambiguous. The CDR3 covers 13 residues. V lost 3 bases, J lost 2 bases, and 8 bases lay in between. In germline, CDR1 is MGHDK, CDR2 SYGVNS. CDR3 residues: CASSDGVPYEQYF. The CDR3 nucleotides are TGTGCCAGCAGTGACGGAGTTCCCTACGAGCAGTACTTC.

The chain links TRBV5-1 to TRBJ2-5; 10 positions match TRBD1. J gave up 1 base and V 0 bases, and 3 bases lay outside the gene matches. This CDR3 is built from 16 residues. Germline-derived CDR1 and CDR2 are SGHRS and YFSETQ. CDR3 sequence reads: CASSLVGQGVQETQYF. CDR3 in DNA: TGCGCCAGCAGCTTGGTTGGACAGGGGGTCCAAGAGACCCAGTACTTC. Variable domain in full (rest from reference TRBV5-1 and TRBJ2-5): KAGVTQTPRYLIKTRGQQVTLSCSPISGHRSVSWYQQTPGQGLQFLFEYFSETQRNKGNFPGRFSGRQFSNSRSEMNVSTLELGDSALYLCASSLVGQGVQETQYFGPGTRLLVL.